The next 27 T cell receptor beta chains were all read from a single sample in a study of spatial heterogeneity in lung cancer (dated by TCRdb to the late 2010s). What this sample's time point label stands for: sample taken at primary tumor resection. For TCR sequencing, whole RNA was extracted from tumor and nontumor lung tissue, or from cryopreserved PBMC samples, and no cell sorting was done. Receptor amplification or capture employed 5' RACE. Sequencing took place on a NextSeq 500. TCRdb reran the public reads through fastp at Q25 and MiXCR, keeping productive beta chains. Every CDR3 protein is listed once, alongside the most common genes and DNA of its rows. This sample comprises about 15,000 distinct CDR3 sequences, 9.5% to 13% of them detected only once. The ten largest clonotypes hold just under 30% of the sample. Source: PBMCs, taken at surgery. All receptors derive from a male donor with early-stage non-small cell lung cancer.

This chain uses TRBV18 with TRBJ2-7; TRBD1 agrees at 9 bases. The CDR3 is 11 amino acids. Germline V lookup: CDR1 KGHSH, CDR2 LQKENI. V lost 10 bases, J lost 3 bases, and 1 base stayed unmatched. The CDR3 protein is CATGQGYEQYF. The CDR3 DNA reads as TGTGCCACGGGACAGGGCTACGAGCAGTACTTC.

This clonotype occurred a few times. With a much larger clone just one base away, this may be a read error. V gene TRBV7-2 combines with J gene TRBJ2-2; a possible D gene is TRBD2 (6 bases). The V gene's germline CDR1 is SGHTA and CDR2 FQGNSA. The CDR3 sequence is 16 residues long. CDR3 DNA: TGTGCCAGCAGCTCCGGGGGATCCGCGAACACCGGGGATCTGTTTTTT. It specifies CASSSGGSANTGDLFF.

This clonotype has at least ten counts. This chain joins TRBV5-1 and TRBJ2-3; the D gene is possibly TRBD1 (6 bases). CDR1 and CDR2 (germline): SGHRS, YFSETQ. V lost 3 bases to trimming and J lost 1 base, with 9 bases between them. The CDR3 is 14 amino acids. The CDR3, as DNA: TGCGCCAGCAGCTCACAGGGTGGCACAGATACGCAGTATTTT. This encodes CASSSQGGTDTQYF. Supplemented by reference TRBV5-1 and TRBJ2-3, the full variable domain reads KAGVTQTPRYLIKTRGQQVTLSCSPISGHRSVSWYQQTPGQGLQFLFEYFSETQRNKGNFPGRFSGRQFSNSRSEMNVSTLELGDSALYLCASSSQGGTDTQYFGPGTRLTVL.

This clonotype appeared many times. The CDR3 bases are TGTGCCAGCAGTTATTCCGGACACCAGAACACTGAAGCTTTCTTT. Its protein is CASSYSGHQNTEAFF. J is TRBJ1-1 and V is TRBV28; a weak D match, TRBD1 (5 bases). The V end was cut by 4 bases, the J end by 1 base, with 13 bases between. Per the germline V gene, CDR1 is MDHEN and CDR2 is SYDVKM. The CDR3 extends over 15 amino acids. The whole variable domain, remainder taken from reference TRBV28 and TRBJ1-1, is DVKVTQSSRYLVKRTGEKVFLECVQDMDHENMFWYRQDPGLGLRLIYFSYDVKMKEKGDIPEGYSVSREKKERFSLILESASTNQTSMYLCASSYSGHQNTEAFFGQGTRLTVV.

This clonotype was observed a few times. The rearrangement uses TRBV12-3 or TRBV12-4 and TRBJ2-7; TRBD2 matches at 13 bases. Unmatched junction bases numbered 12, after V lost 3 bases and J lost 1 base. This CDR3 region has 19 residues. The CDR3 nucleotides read TGTGCCAGCAGTTTTCGACTAGCGGGGGGCCCTTCCTCTTCCTACGAGCAGTACTTC. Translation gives CASSFRLAGGPSSSYEQYF.

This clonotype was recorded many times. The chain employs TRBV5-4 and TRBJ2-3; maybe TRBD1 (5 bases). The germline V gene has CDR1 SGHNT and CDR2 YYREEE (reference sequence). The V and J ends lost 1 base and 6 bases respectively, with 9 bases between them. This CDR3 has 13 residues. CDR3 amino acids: CASSLRGSDTQYF. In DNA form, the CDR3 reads TGTGCCAGCAGCTTGAGGGGCTCGGATACGCAGTATTTT.

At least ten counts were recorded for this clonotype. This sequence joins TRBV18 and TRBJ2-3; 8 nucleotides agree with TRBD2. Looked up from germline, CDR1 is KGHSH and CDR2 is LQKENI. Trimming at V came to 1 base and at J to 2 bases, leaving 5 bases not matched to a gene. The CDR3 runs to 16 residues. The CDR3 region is CASSPLTSGITDTQYF. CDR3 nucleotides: TGTGCCAGCTCACCACTAACTAGCGGAATCACAGATACGCAGTATTTT.

The CDR3, as DNA: TGTGCCAGCAGGTCGCCACTCAGGGGGTACGAAGAGACCCAGTACTTC. This sequence encodes CASRSPLRGYEETQYF. V is TRBV6-5 and J is TRBJ2-5; 7 bases fit TRBD1. Germline V lookup: CDR1 MNHEY, CDR2 SVGAGI. This CDR3 is built from 16 residues. With 6 bases clipped from V and 3 bases from J, the junction kept 13 bases outside the gene matches.

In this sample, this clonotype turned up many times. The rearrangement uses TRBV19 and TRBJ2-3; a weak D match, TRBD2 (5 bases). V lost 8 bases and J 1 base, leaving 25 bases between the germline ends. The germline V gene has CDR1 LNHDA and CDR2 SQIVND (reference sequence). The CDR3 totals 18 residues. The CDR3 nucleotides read TGTGCCAGTCACCAAACGGGGTCAGGCCGTCGAGGCACAGATACGCAGTATTTT. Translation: CASHQTGSGRRGTDTQYF.

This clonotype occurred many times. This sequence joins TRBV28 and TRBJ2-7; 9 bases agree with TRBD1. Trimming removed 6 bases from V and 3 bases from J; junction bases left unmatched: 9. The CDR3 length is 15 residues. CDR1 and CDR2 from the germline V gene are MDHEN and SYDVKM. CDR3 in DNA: TGTGCCAGCAGCTCCCGGGACAGGGTCGTCTACGAGCAGTACTTC. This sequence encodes CASSSRDRVVYEQYF.

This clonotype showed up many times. CDR3 sequence: CASSQTSGSPYEQYF. DNA of the CDR3: TGTGCCAGCAGCCAGACTAGCGGGAGCCCCTACGAGCAGTACTTC. The chain is built from TRBV7-2 and TRBJ2-7; 12 bases are shared with TRBD2. V was pared by 5 bases and J by 2 bases, with 4 bases of the junction left unmatched. Germline CDR1 and CDR2: SGHTA and FQGNSA. The CDR3 covers 15 residues.

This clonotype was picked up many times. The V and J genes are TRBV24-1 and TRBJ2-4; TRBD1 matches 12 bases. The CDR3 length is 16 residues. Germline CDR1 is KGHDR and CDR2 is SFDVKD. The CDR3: CGIKGDRGLAKNIQYF. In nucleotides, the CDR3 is TGTGGAATCAAGGGGGACAGGGGGCTAGCCAAAAACATTCAGTACTTC.

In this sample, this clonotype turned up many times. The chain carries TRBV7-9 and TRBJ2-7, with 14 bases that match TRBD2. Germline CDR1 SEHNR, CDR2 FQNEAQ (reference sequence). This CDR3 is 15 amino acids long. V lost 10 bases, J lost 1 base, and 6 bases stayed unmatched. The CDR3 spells CATGLAGVGSYEQYF. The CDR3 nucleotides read TGTGCCACGGGACTAGCGGGAGTCGGGTCCTACGAGCAGTACTTC.

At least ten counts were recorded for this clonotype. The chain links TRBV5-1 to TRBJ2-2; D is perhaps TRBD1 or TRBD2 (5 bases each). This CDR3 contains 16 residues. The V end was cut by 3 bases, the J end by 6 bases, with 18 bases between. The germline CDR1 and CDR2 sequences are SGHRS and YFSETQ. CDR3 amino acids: CASSSSVSLGAGELFF. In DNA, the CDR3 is TGCGCCAGCAGCTCGTCAGTGTCTTTGGGGGCCGGGGAGCTGTTTTTT.

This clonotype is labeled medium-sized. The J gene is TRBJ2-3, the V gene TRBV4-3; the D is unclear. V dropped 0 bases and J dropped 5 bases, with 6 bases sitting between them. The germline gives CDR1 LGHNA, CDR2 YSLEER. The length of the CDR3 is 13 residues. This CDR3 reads CASSQDRQDTQYF. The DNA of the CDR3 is TGCGCCAGCAGCCAAGACAGACAAGATACGCAGTATTTT.

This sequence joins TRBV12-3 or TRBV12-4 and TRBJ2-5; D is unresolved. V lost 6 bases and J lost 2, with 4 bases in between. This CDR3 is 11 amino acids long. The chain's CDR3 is CASRLQETQYF. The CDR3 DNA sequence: TGTGCCAGCAGACTTCAAGAGACCCAGTACTTC.

CDR3 nucleotides: TGCAGCGTTGAAGTAAATAGGTTGGCGGGAGTGGGAGATACGCAGTATTTT. Translated, it gives CSVEVNRLAGVGDTQYF. This chain links TRBV29-1 with TRBJ2-3, with 7 bases fitting TRBD2. Unmatched junction bases numbered 15, after V lost 1 base and J lost 5 bases. CDR1 is SQVTM and CDR2 is ANQGSEA in the germline V gene. The CDR3 extends over 17 amino acids.

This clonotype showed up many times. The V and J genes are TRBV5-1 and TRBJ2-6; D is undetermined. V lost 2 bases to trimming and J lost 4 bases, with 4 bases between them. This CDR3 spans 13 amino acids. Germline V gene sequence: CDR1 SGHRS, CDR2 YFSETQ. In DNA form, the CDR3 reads TGCGCCAGCAGCTTCACGGGGGCCAACGTCCTGACTTTC. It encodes CASSFTGANVLTF.

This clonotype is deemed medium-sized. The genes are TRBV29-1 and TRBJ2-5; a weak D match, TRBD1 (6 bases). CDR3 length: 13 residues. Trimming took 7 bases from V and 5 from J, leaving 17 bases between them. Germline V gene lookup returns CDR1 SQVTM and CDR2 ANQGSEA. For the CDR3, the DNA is TGCAGCGCCTATAAACAGGGTCACGAGACCCAGTACTTC. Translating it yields CSAYKQGHETQYF.

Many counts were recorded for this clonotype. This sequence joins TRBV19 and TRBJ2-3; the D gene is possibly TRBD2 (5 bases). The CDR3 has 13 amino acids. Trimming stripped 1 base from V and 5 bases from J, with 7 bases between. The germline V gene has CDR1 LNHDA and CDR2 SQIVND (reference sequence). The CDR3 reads CASSIGREDTQYF. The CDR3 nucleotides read TGTGCCAGTAGTATAGGTCGGGAAGATACGCAGTATTTT.

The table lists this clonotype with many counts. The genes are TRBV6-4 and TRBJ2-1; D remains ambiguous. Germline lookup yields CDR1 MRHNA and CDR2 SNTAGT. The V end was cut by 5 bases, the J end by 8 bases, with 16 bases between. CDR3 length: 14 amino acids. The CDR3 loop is CASSQETILDEQFF. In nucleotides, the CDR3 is TGTGCCAGCAGTCAAGAAACTATTCTCGATGAGCAGTTCTTC.

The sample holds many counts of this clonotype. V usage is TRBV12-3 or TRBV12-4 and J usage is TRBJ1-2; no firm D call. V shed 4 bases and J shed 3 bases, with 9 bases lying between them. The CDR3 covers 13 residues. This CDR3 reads CASSSSWDYGYTF. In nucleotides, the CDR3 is TGTGCCAGCAGTTCTAGTTGGGACTATGGCTACACCTTC.

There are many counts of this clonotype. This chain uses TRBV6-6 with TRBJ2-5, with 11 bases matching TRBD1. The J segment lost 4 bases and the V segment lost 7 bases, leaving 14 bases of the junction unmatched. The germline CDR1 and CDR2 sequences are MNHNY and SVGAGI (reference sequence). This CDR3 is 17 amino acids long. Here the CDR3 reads CASNPPPRTGGLETQYF. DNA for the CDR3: TGTGCCAGCAATCCACCCCCTCGGACAGGGGGCTTAGAGACCCAGTACTTC.

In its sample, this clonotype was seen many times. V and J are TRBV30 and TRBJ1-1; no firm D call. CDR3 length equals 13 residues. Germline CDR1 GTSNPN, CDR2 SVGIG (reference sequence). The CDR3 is CGIGSEVPGEAFF. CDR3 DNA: TGTGGAATAGGGAGCGAGGTCCCCGGTGAAGCTTTCTTT.

For the CDR3, the DNA is TGTGCCAGCAGCTTAGCTTGGGGACAGAATTCACCCCTCCACTTT. It encodes CASSLAWGQNSPLHF. The J gene is TRBJ1-6, the V gene TRBV11-2, with 7 bases matching TRBD1. Germline CDR1 is SGHAT and CDR2 is FQNNGV. CDR3 size: 15 residues. J was trimmed by 7 bases and V by 1 base; bases with no gene match: 4.

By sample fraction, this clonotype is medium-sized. The CDR3 loop is CASSRTWGGTGATGELFF. As DNA, the CDR3 is TGTGCCAGCTCACGAACCTGGGGCGGGACAGGGGCAACCGGGGAGCTGTTTTTT. The chain recombines TRBV19 with TRBJ2-2; TRBD1 matches at 10 bases. CDR1 and CDR2 from the germline V gene are LNHDA and SQIVND (reference sequence). V dropped 9 bases and J dropped 5; count of bases not matched to a gene: 18. The CDR3 consists of 18 residues.

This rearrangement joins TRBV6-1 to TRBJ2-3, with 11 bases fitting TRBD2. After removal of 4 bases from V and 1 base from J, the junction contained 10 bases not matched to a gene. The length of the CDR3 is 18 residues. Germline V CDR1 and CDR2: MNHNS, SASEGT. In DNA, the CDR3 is TGTGCCAGCAGTGGGGAACTAGCGGGAGATCGGCGCACAGATACGCAGTATTTT. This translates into CASSGELAGDRRTDTQYF.